Listed below are T cell receptor beta chains from one sample, sequenced in a study of control samples from healthy donors and cancer patients. Method: immunoSEQ multiplex PCR; TCRdb's copy keeps in-frame clones and lacks some. The table lists around 100,000 clones, 90% of them singletons, with less than 4.5% in the top ten. Sequenced: blood. The receptors derive from a woman aged 18-35 years in good health. Each CDR3 is given with its conserved first and last residue. D genes are given only for firm matches. Expanded clones are given a class, and other clones once, few, many or no size at all.

.	TRBV5-4	once	TRBJ2-3	CASSLDISVGDTQYF	TGTGCCAGCAGCTTGGATATCAGTGTTGGGGATACGCAGTATTTT
TRBD2	TRBV5-1	.	TRBJ2-1	CASSAGLADYSYNEQFF	TGCGCCAGCAGCGCCGGACTAGCGGATTACTCCTACAATGAGCAGTTCTTC
TRBD1	TRBV10-1	.	TRBJ1-1	CASSAGQGGPMNTEAFF	TGCGCCAGCAGTGCCGGACAGGGGGGGCCTATGAACACTGAAGCTTTCTTT
.	TRBV5-6	.	TRBJ2-1	CASSFGTHSYNEQFF	TGTGCCAGCAGCTTCGGAACGCACTCTTACAATGAGCAGTTCTTC
TRBD2	TRBV6-1	.	TRBJ2-3	CASSGTSGVTSYTQYF	TGTGCCAGCAGTGGGACTAGCGGGGTCACCAGCTATACGCAGTATTTT
.	TRBV19	.	TRBJ1-3	CASSKGSTGNTIYF	TGTGCCAGTAGTAAGGGGTCAACTGGAAACACCATATATTTT
TRBD2	TRBV2	once	TRBJ2-7	CASKGGGFSYEQYF	TGTGCCAGCAAGGGCGGGGGGTTCTCCTACGAGCAGTACTTC
.	TRBV10-3	.	TRBJ1-3	CAISTGLWGSGNTIYF	TGTGCCATCAGTACCGGATTATGGGGCTCTGGAAACACCATATATTTT
.	TRBV6-1	.	TRBJ2-7	CASSENVEGYEQYF	TGTGCCAGCAGTGAAAACGTGGAGGGGTACGAGCAGTACTTC
TRBD2	TRBV9	.	TRBJ2-3	CASSVVAGPQGNTQYF	TGTGCCAGCAGCGTAGTAGCGGGGCCCCAGGGGAATACGCAGTATTTT